The clone carrying this TCR beta chain was seen many times. The data were taken from a study of tumor-infiltrating lymphocytes in primary liver carcinoma. CDR3 length: 13 residues. V lost 4 bases to trimming and J lost 4 bases, with 7 bases between them. From germline, CDR1 is MNHNY and CDR2 SVGAGI (reference sequence). Co-extraction of both nucleic acids (RNA and DNA) used about 20-33 mg of unsorted bulk tissue. Each individual tumor supplied samples from five separate regions. A primer in the constant region served to generate TCR beta cDNA from 500 ng of total RNA. Three nested multiplex PCR rounds, a slightly modified ARM-PCR method, built the TCR beta libraries. With TRBV1-TRBV30 forward primers and a C-beta reverse primer, the first two PCR rounds were run for approximately 10 cycles each. TCRdb re-called the multiplex PCR reads through MiXCR, storing one row per CDR3 protein. The sample records 65,000 to 80,000 distinct CDR3 sequences, roughly two thirds being singletons.

The TCR was taken from a man aged 40-49 years with primary liver carcinoma and hepatitis B virus infection. Sequenced: liver tumor tissue from sampling region 4. The subset is: tumor region T4, right-lateral pole. The chain is built from TRBV6-6 and TRBJ2-2; no firm D call. CDR3 nucleotides: TGTGCCAGCAGTTCGTCCGGCACCGGGGAGCTGTTTTTT. Its protein is CASSSSGTGELFF.